These 16 T cell receptor beta chains were all obtained from the same sample, sequenced in a study of T cell repertoires in cytomegalovirus infection. No cognate antigen is known for these TCRs. TCRdb reprocessed the reads with MiXCR, giving one entry per CDR3 protein. The sample lists roughly 500,000 distinct CDR3 sequences, about 33% seen once, with roughly 15% in the top ten. The sequences come from cultured PBMCs, collected from culture after CMV antigen stimulation. These receptors came from a human donor in good health (CMV status not recorded). Some clones in this sample may be carry-over from other donors' samples.

There are a few counts of this clonotype. This rearrangement joins TRBV12-3 or TRBV12-4 to TRBJ2-7; 11 bases line up with TRBD2. This CDR3 region has 16 residues. V was clipped by 4 bases and J by 0 bases; unmatched bases: 5. Here the CDR3 DNA reads TGTGCCAGCAGTTCAACTAGCGGGAGTAGCTCCTACGAGCAGTACTTC. Residues: CASSSTSGSSSYEQYF.

This clonotype showed up just a few times. The chain uses TRBV4-3 and TRBJ1-4, with D tentatively TRBD1 (5 bases). The CDR3 contains 16 residues. The ends were cut back, 2 bases at V and 7 bases at J, with 17 bases in the middle. CDR1 is LGHNA, CDR2 YSLEER, per germline. The CDR3: CASSQQHSGNGEKLFF. CDR3 bases: TGCGCCAGCAGCCAACAGCACTCAGGGAACGGTGAAAAACTGTTTTTT.

The chain joins TRBV19 to TRBJ2-1; a weak D match, TRBD2 (6 bases). The CDR3 has 14 residues. The germline gives CDR1 LNHDA, CDR2 SQIVND (reference sequence). Trimming stripped 4 bases from V and 5 bases from J, with 12 bases between. The chain's CDR3 is CASSTAGGNNEQFF. The CDR3 DNA is TGTGCCAGTAGTACTGCAGGCGGGAACAATGAGCAGTTCTTC.

This clonotype was seen a handful of times. This rearrangement joins TRBV7-2 to TRBJ2-1; D is unresolved. Germline loops: CDR1 SGHTA, CDR2 FQGNSA. The CDR3 runs to 13 residues. V was shortened by 4 bases and J by 6 bases, with 10 bases between the two germline ends. The CDR3 DNA reads as TGTGCCAGCAGCTGGGTAGTAAGCAATGAGCAGTTCTTC. Its protein is CASSWVVSNEQFF.

This clonotype appeared a few times. The chain recombines TRBV7-9 with TRBJ2-7; D unresolved. Germline CDR1 is SEHNR and CDR2 is FQNEAQ (reference sequence). The CDR3 runs 14 residues. V dropped 5 bases and J dropped 0 bases, with 11 bases sitting between them. The CDR3: CASSPLRNSYEQYF. Here the CDR3 DNA reads TGTGCCAGCAGCCCTCTCCGGAACTCCTACGAGCAGTACTTC.

This clonotype came up a few times. One end of the junction does not line up with germline, which may come from a read error. This CDR3 reads CASSLRSSANTGELFF. The CDR3, as DNA: TGTGCTAGCAGCTTAAGGTCTTCTGCCAACACCGGGGAGCTGTTTTTT. This sequence joins TRBV7-7 and TRBJ2-2; D gene uncertain. Looked up from germline, CDR1 is SSHAT and CDR2 is FNYEAQ (reference sequence). CDR3 length equals 16 residues.

The V and J genes are TRBV5-1 and TRBJ2-7; 12 nucleotides align to TRBD2. After removal of 4 bases from V and 7 bases from J, the junction contained 9 bases not matched to a gene. Germline CDR1 and CDR2: SGHRS and YFSETQ. The CDR3 runs 15 residues. The DNA for the CDR3 is TGCGCCAGCAGCCCTAGCGGGAGGGAACTTGGGGAGCAGTACTTC. Residues: CASSPSGRELGEQYF.

To note about this clonotype: This sequence may be a read error, since a much larger clone differs from it by one base. The chain links TRBV28 to TRBJ1-5; D is perhaps TRBD1 (6 bases). The CDR3 sequence is 15 residues long. CDR1 and CDR2 (germline): MDHEN, SYDVKM. V lost 4 bases and J lost 9, with 19 bases in between. In DNA form, the CDR3 reads TGTGCCAGCAGTTCCCACAAGACAGGCGTTCGGCCCCAGCATTTT. It translates to CASSSHKTGVRPQHF.

The chain has TRBV9 and TRBJ2-7; no clear D gene. The V and J ends lost 1 base and 5 bases respectively, with 10 bases between them. From germline, CDR1 is SGDLS and CDR2 YYNGEE. The CDR3 has 13 amino acids. The chain's CDR3 is CASSVSPKDEQYF. Here the CDR3 DNA reads TGTGCCAGCAGCGTAAGTCCCAAGGACGAGCAGTACTTC.

V is TRBV19 and J is TRBJ2-5, with D possibly being TRBD1 (6 bases). This CDR3 has 15 residues. Germline lookup yields CDR1 LNHDA and CDR2 SQIVND (reference sequence). CDR3 sequence (DNA): TGTGCTAGTCGAAACAGGGAGCTTGTCCAAGAGACCCAGTACTTC. Translation: CASRNRELVQETQYF.

This clonotype has more than one count but fewer than ten. This rearrangement joins TRBV7-9 to TRBJ1-1, with D unclear. CDR3 length: 18 amino acids. The V gene's germline CDR1 is SEHNR and CDR2 FQNEAQ (reference sequence). The V and J ends lost 4 bases and 5 bases respectively, with 26 bases between them. The chain's CDR3 is CASSSTRPGYGEWTEAFF. CDR3 coding DNA: TGTGCCAGCAGCTCAACCAGACCAGGATATGGGGAATGGACTGAAGCTTTCTTT.

CDR3 protein: CASSGRDRGLFSTEAFF. The CDR3 bases are TGTGCCAGCAGCGGGCGGGACAGGGGGCTTTTTAGCACTGAAGCTTTCTTT. The V call is TRBV5-5, the J call TRBJ1-1; TRBD1 agrees at 12 bases. The germline CDR1 and CDR2 sequences are SGHKS and YYEKEE (reference sequence). The CDR3 loop spans 17 amino acids. J was trimmed by 4 bases and V by 4 bases; bases with no gene match: 11.

This clonotype was counted at least ten times. The chain is built from TRBV7-2 and TRBJ2-5; the D gene is possibly TRBD1 (6 bases). V lost 5 bases and J 10 bases, leaving 17 bases between the germline ends. The CDR3 consists of 13 residues. In germline, CDR1 is SGHTA, CDR2 FQGNSA. CDR3 coding DNA: TGTGCCAGCAGCAGGTGGGAATCAGGGGACCAGTACTTC. Amino acids: CASSRWESGDQYF.

This clonotype was seen many times. The chain combines TRBV7-8 with TRBJ2-7; 8 bases are shared with TRBD2. The junction had 10 bases not matched to a gene; V was cut back by 1 base and J by 5 bases. Germline assignment: CDR1 SGHVS and CDR2 FQNEAQ. This CDR3 spans 16 amino acids. This CDR3 is CASSLVGSGNHDEQYV. The DNA of the CDR3 is TGTGCCAGCAGCTTAGTTGGTAGCGGGAATCACGACGAGCAGTACGTC.

V gene TRBV6-2 or TRBV6-3 combines with J gene TRBJ1-5; a weak D match, TRBD1 (5 bases). CDR1 MNHEY and CDR2 SVGEGT come from the germline V gene. The V and J ends lost 6 bases and 5 bases respectively, with 35 bases between them. CDR3 length: 21 amino acids. CDR3 loop: CASRPLPDHSGYLGDHQPQHF. CDR3 DNA: TGTGCCAGCAGACCCCTCCCCGATCATTCCGGGTACTTGGGGGACCATCAGCCCCAGCATTTT.

This clonotype was seen more than once but under ten times. J is TRBJ2-7 and V is TRBV4-1, with unresolved D. This CDR3 contains 15 residues. CDR1 and CDR2 (germline): MGHRA, YSYEKL. Trimming removed 0 bases at V and 0 bases at J, with 9 bases between. CDR3 coding DNA: TGCGCCAGCAGCCAAGATACACACGCCTCCTACGAGCAGTACTTC. Amino acid sequence: CASSQDTHASYEQYF.